The T cell receptor (beta chain) described here comes from a study of somatic mutations in cytotoxic T cells in rheumatoid arthritis. The assay was immunoSEQ multiplex PCR, and TCRdb's table has in-frame clones only and misses some. The data hold roughly 20,000 clones, with about 80% observed a single time. V lost 3 bases and J 3 bases, leaving 7 bases between the germline ends. The CDR3 is made up of 12 amino acids. Germline V gene sequence: CDR1 SGDLS, CDR2 YYNGEE. This TCR was recovered from an adult with rheumatoid arthritis. This chain connects TRBV9 to TRBJ2-7; tentatively, D is TRBD2 (5 bases). Sequencing input: CD8+ T cells sorted from blood. The CDR3 nucleotides read TGTGCCAGCAGCGGAAGCGGCTACGAGCAGTACTTC. It yields the protein CASSGSGYEQYF.